A selection of T cell receptor beta chains follows, all from one sample in a study of regulatory T cells in long-lasting Graves disease. MiXCR, applied by TCRdb to the multiplex PCR reads, yields one record per CDR3 protein. The sample lists a few hundred thousand distinct CDR3 sequences; 13% to 15% were seen once. A further study also used this sample, focusing on T cells in Graves' hyperthyroidism and ophthalmopathy.

Here the sequenced sample was peripheral blood mononuclear cells (PBMCs), taken at new diagnosis, from a patient treated with antithyroid drugs. These receptors all stem from a woman aged 45-65 years with Graves disease. Each CDR3 is given with its conserved first and last residue.

v_gene: TRBV6-2/TRBV6-3
CDR3aa: CASSSFSGRNTGELFF

v_gene: TRBV6-1
CDR3aa: CASSEAPTRDRYNEQFF

v_gene: TRBV10-3
CDR3aa: CAISGGTANTEAFF

v_gene: TRBV18
CDR3aa: CASSPPILWAGGGTEAFF

v_gene: TRBV11-1
CDR3aa: CASSPRGQSRGETQYF

v_gene: TRBV2
CDR3aa: CASNQDSPMNTGELFF

v_gene: TRBV5-1
CDR3aa: CASSLKSDDSYEQYF

v_gene: TRBV7-9
CDR3aa: CASSRWVQETQYF

v_gene: TRBV5-1
CDR3aa: CASSGRGQGAGANVLTF

v_gene: TRBV2
CDR3aa: CASTPGGGNEQFF

v_gene: TRBV29-1
CDR3aa: CSVVLAGANNFLVEQFF

v_gene: TRBV11-2
CDR3aa: CASSLDPMGWETQYF

v_gene: TRBV11-2
CDR3aa: CASSSGGVGQPQHF

v_gene: TRBV28
CDR3aa: CASSPRLSTYNEQFF

v_gene: TRBV2
CDR3aa: CASSDSLGLYEQYF

v_gene: TRBV4-2
CDR3aa: CASSQAPSGRPGGETQYF

v_gene: TRBV3-1
CDR3aa: CASSQESSASYANTGELFF

v_gene: TRBV28
CDR3aa: CASRSAYNERFF

v_gene: TRBV7-8
CDR3aa: CASTTQGGREDVEQFF

v_gene: TRBV28
CDR3aa: CASRQGTGHYGYTF